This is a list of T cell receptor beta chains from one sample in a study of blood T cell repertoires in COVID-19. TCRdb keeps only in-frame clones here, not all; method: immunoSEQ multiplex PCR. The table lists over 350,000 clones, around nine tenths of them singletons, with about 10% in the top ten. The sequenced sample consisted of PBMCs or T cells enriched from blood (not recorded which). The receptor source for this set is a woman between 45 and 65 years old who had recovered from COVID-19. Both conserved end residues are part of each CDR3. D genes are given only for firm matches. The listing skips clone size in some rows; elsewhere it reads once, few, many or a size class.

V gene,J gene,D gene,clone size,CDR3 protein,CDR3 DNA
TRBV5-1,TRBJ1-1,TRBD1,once,CASSAWTGVNTEAFF,TGCGCCAGCAGCGCGTGGACAGGGGTGAACACTGAAGCTTTCTTT
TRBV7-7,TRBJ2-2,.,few,CASSLEGLSLALSGELFF,TGTGCTAGCAGCTTAGAAGGACTTAGCTTGGCACTCTCCGGGGAGCTGTTTTTT
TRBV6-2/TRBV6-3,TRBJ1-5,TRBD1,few,CASSYDRGRGNQPQHF,TGTGCCAGCAGTTACGACAGGGGTCGAGGTAATCAGCCCCAGCATTTT
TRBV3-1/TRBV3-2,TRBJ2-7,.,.,CASSQEQGHEQYF,TGTGCCAGCAGCCAAGAACAGGGCCACGAGCAGTACTTC
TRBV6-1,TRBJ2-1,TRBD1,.,CASSGSTGGAYNEQFF,TGTGCCAGCAGTGGTTCGACAGGGGGGGCCTACAATGAGCAGTTCTTC
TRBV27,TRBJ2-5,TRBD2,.,CASSSLAGQETQYF,TGTGCCAGCAGCTCACTAGCGGGCCAAGAGACCCAGTACTTC
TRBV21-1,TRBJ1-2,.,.,CASSKGPRGVFNYGYTF,TGTGCCAGCAGCAAAGGGCCCAGGGGGGTTTTTAACTATGGCTACACCTTC
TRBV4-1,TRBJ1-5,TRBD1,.,CASSQDGQGDQPQHF,TGCGCCAGCAGCCAAGATGGACAGGGGGATCAGCCCCAGCATTTT
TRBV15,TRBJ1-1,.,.,CATSRDHKGSEDTEAFF,TGTGCCACCAGCAGAGATCACAAGGGCTCGGAGGACACTGAAGCTTTCTTT
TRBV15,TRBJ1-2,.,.,CATSRDTWSGYTF,TGTGCCACCAGCAGAGATACGTGGAGTGGCTACACCTTC
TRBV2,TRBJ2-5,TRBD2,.,CASRTVAGVGETQYF,TGTGCCAGCAGGACGGTAGCGGGGGTGGGAGAGACCCAGTACTTC
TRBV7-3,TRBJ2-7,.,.,CASRGLPGYLAYEQYF,TGTGCCAGCAGGGGCCTACCGGGGTATCTGGCCTACGAGCAGTACTTC
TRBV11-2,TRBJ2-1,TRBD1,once,CASSLGGNNRGPDNEQFF,TGTGCCAGCAGCTTAGGTGGAAATAATAGGGGGCCAGACAATGAGCAGTTCTTC
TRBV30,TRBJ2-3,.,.,CAWSGGGGRGTDTQYF,TGTGCCTGGAGCGGAGGTGGAGGCAGAGGGACAGATACGCAGTATTTT
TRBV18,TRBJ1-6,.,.,CASSPSSNSPLHF,TGTGCCAGCTCACCATCTAGTAATTCACCCCTCCACTTT
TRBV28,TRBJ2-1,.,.,CASSSTFPRRGSDYNEQFF,TGTGCCAGCAGTTCCACCTTTCCCCGAAGGGGGTCGGACTACAATGAGCAGTTCTTC
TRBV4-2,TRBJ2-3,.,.,CASSQDGDSLDTQYF,TGTGCCAGCAGCCAAGACGGAGACTCACTAGATACGCAGTATTTT
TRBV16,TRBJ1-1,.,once,CASTGNFVGSARGTEAFF,TGTGCCAGCACCGGAAATTTCGTCGGATCCGCGCGGGGCACTGAAGCTTTCTTT
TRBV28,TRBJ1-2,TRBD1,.,CASRPFQGADYGYTF,TGTGCCAGCAGACCTTTCCAGGGGGCTGACTATGGCTACACCTTC
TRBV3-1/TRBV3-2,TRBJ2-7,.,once,CASSLKTGQLAPYYEQYF,TGTGCCAGCAGCCTGAAGACAGGGCAACTAGCTCCATACTACGAGCAGTACTTC
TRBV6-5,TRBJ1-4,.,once,CASSQGLVNEKLFF,TGTGCCAGCAGCCAGGGGTTAGTTAATGAAAAACTGTTTTTT
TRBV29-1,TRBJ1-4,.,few,CSVELGSNEKLFF,TGCAGCGTTGAACTGGGCTCTAATGAAAAACTGTTTTTT
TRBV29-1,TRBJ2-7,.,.,CSVGMRLSYEQYF,TGCAGCGTTGGGATGAGACTGTCCTACGAGCAGTACTTC
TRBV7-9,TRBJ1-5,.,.,CASSPGIQPQHF,TGTGCCAGCAGCCCAGGGATTCAGCCCCAGCATTTT
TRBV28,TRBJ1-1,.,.,CASSAGRTNTEAFF,TGTGCCAGCAGTGCGGGACGGACGAACACTGAAGCTTTCTTT
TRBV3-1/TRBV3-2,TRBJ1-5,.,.,CASSKTDNQPQHF,TGTGCCAGCAGCAAGACAGACAATCAGCCCCAGCATTTT
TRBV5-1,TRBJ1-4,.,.,CASSYSLGGEKLFF,TGCGCCAGCAGCTATAGTCTGGGGGGTGAAAAACTGTTTTTT
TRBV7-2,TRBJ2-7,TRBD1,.,CASSLGLGQGNTYEQYF,TGTGCCAGCAGCTTAGGGTTGGGACAGGGGAATACCTACGAGCAGTACTTC
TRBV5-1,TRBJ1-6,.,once,CASSLGAYSPLHF,TGCGCCAGCAGCTTGGGCGCATACTCACCCCTCCACTTT
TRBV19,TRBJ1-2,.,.,CASSIGQSFYYGYTF,TGTGCCAGTAGTATTGGACAGTCTTTTTACTATGGCTACACCTTC
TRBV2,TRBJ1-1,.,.,CASSEATREAEAFF,TGTGCCAGCAGTGAAGCGACCCGTGAGGCTGAAGCTTTCTTT
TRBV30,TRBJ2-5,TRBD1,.,CAWARQGGETQYF,TGTGCCTGGGCTAGACAGGGCGGAGAGACCCAGTACTTC
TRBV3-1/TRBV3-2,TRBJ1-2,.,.,CASSPGGQSIFGYTF,TGTGCCAGCAGCCCAGGAGGACAGTCAATATTTGGCTACACCTTC
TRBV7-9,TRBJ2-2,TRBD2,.,CASSPTSGENTGELFF,TGTGCCAGCAGCCCCACTAGCGGGGAAAACACCGGGGAGCTGTTTTTT
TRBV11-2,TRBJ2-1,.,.,CASSPSGNSYNEQFF,TGTGCCAGCAGCCCAAGCGGTAACTCCTACAATGAGCAGTTCTTC
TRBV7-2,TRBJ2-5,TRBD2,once,CASSLWSAGDIPQETQYF,TGTGCCAGCAGCTTATGGTCAGCGGGGGACATCCCCCAAGAGACCCAGTACTTC
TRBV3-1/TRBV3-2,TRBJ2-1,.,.,CASSQYHPRSSYNEQFF,TGTGCCAGCAGCCAGTACCACCCACGTAGCTCCTACAATGAGCAGTTCTTC
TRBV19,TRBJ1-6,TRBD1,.,CASRGTANNSPLHF,TGTGCCAGTAGGGGGACAGCGAATAATTCACCCCTCCACTTT
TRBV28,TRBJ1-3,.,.,CASSLLLGLGNTIYF,TGTGCCAGCAGTTTGCTGCTGGGCCTTGGAAACACCATATATTTT
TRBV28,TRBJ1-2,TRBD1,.,CASSLWGDSYYGYTF,TGTGCCAGCAGTTTATGGGGGGACAGCTACTATGGCTACACCTTC
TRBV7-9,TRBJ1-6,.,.,CASSLGGGGNSPLHF,TGTGCCAGCAGCTTAGGGGGAGGGGGGAATTCACCCCTCCACTTT
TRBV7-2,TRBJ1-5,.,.,CASSLRRGGNQPQHF,TGTGCCAGCAGCTTAAGGCGAGGTGGGAATCAGCCCCAGCATTTT
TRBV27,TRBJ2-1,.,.,CASSKRGGNEQFF,TGTGCCAGCAGCAAACGGGGAGGCAATGAGCAGTTCTTC
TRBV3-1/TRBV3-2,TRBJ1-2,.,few,CASSQPGRGYGYTF,TGTGCCAGCAGCCAGCCCGGCAGGGGCTATGGCTACACCTTC
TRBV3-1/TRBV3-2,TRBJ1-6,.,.,CASSQDPGSNSPLHF,TGTGCCAGCAGCCAAGATCCGGGGTCGAATTCACCCCTCCACTTT
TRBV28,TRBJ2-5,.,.,CASIGAAEGETQYF,TGTGCCAGCATCGGGGCCGCGGAGGGGGAGACCCAGTACTTC
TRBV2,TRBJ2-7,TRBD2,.,CASRGLAMGEQYF,TGTGCCAGCAGAGGACTAGCTATGGGCGAGCAGTACTTC
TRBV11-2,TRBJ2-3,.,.,CASSPLISAMGTDTQYF,TGTGCCAGCAGCCCCCTGATTAGCGCGATGGGCACAGATACGCAGTATTTT